The clone carrying this T cell receptor beta chain was picked up one time. This entry is derived from a study of blood T cell repertoires in COVID-19. The V and J ends lost 3 bases and 3 bases respectively, with 12 bases between them. Germline loops: CDR1 SGHTA, CDR2 FQGNSA. The CDR3 has 15 residues. The table came from immunoSEQ multiplex PCR; TCRdb's copy has only in-frame clones and leaves some out. The profile shows under 150,000 clones, around four fifths of them singletons. The clonotype comes from a man aged 30 to 39 with acute or convalescent COVID-19. Sequencing used peripheral blood. The V gene is TRBV7-2, the J gene TRBJ1-5, with TRBD1 as a possible D gene (5 bases). The CDR3 is CASSLQGLANQPQHF. The DNA for the CDR3 is TGTGCCAGCAGCTTGCAGGGTTTGGCCAATCAGCCCCAGCATTTT. The full variable domain, rest sourced from reference TRBV7-2 and TRBJ1-5, is GAGVSQSPSNKVTEKGKDVELRCDPISGHTALYWYRQSLGQGLEFLIYFQGNSAPDKSGLPSDRFSAERTGGSVSTLTIQRTQQEDSAVYLCASSLQGLANQPQHFGDGTRLSIL.